This passage covers 22 T cell receptor beta chains from one sample sequenced in a study of blood T cell repertoires in COVID-19. Profiled with immunoSEQ multiplex PCR; TCRdb holds only in-frame clones, not every one. The profile shows about 160,000 clones, about nine tenths of them singletons. Material for sequencing was peripheral blood. The receptor source for this set is a man aged 25-45 years with COVID-19, enrolled during active disease.

The chain combines TRBV5-1 with TRBJ1-1, with 9 bases identical to TRBD1. V shed 4 bases and J 2 bases; nucleotides not matched to a gene: 6. CDR1 SGHRS and CDR2 YFSETQ come from the germline V gene. The CDR3 spans 15 residues. The CDR3 here is CASSAMDRGNTEAFF. The DNA for the CDR3 is TGCGCCAGCAGCGCGATGGACAGGGGCAACACTGAAGCTTTCTTT.

This rearrangement joins TRBV5-1 to TRBJ2-5; 8 bases match TRBD1. This CDR3 is 14 amino acids long. Germline V gene data show CDR1 as SGHRS and CDR2 as YFSETQ. J lost 5 bases, V lost 7 bases, and 10 bases had no gene match. Here the CDR3 reads CASSTGESWETQYF. In DNA, the CDR3 is TGCGCCAGCTCGACAGGGGAGTCCTGGGAGACCCAGTACTTC. Filled out from reference TRBV5-1 and TRBJ2-5, the complete variable domain reads KAGVTQTPRYLIKTRGQQVTLSCSPISGHRSVSWYQQTPGQGLQFLFEYFSETQRNKGNFPGRFSGRQFSNSRSEMNVSTLELGDSALYLCASSTGESWETQYFGPGTRLLVL.

This clone showed up just a few times. V usage is TRBV6-2 or TRBV6-3 and J usage is TRBJ1-5, with D perhaps matching TRBD1 (6 bases). Trimming took 2 bases from V and 6 from J, leaving 20 bases between them. The V gene's germline CDR1 is MNHEY and CDR2 SVGEGT. The CDR3 contains 17 residues. The CDR3, as DNA: TGTGCCAGCAGTTACATGCATACCAGGGGTTGGGGTCAGCCCCAGCATTTT. This translates into CASSYMHTRGWGQPQHF.

The genes are TRBV19 and TRBJ1-5; no definite D call. V was trimmed by 3 bases and J by 0 bases, leaving 6 bases between them. The CDR3 is made up of 14 amino acids. CDR1 is LNHDA and CDR2 is SQIVND in the germline V gene (reference sequence). The CDR3 spells CASSMGSSNQPQHF. DNA of the CDR3: TGTGCCAGTAGTATGGGCTCTAGCAATCAGCCCCAGCATTTT.

The chain couples TRBV6-5 to TRBJ2-2, with D unclear. Trimming left V 6 bases short and J 4 bases short, with 15 bases between. Germline V CDR1 and CDR2: MNHEY, SVGAGI. The CDR3 sequence is 15 residues long. In nucleotides, the CDR3 is TGTGCCAGCAGGAAATTTAAGATCGGCACCGGGGAGCTGTTTTTT. Translated, it gives CASRKFKIGTGELFF.

This chain uses TRBV7-2 with TRBJ1-5; TRBD1 is a possible D gene (6 bases). This CDR3 is 15 amino acids long. V lost 0 bases and J 2 bases, leaving 8 bases between the germline ends. Germline V gene data show CDR1 as SGHTA and CDR2 as FQGNSA. The CDR3 nucleotides read TGTGCCAGCAGCTTAGCGTCAGGGGGCAATCAGCCCCAGCATTTT. Amino acids: CASSLASGGNQPQHF.

V and J are TRBV28 and TRBJ2-7; the match to TRBD1 covers 10 bases. The CDR3 totals 17 residues. Germline V lookup: CDR1 MDHEN, CDR2 SYDVKM. V dropped 5 bases and J dropped 0; count of bases not matched to a gene: 10. DNA for the CDR3: TGTGCCAGCAGTCGGACAGGGGGAGACAGGGCCTCCTACGAGCAGTACTTC. It codes for CASSRTGGDRASYEQYF.

The chain recombines TRBV4-3 with TRBJ2-2; tentative D call: TRBD2 (5 bases). Germline V lookup: CDR1 LGHNA, CDR2 YSLEER. The CDR3 covers 16 residues. V was cut by 4 bases and J by 4 bases, with 16 bases left in between. For the CDR3, the DNA is TGCGCCAGCAGCCGCCGGAGGTCCCCGGGCACCGGGGAGCTGTTTTTT. It translates to CASSRRRSPGTGELFF.

The chain recombines TRBV19 with TRBJ2-1; D call uncertain. From germline, CDR1 is LNHDA and CDR2 SQIVND (reference sequence). V was trimmed by 3 bases and J by 0 bases, leaving 9 bases between them. The CDR3 is made up of 15 amino acids. The CDR3 bases are TGTGCCAGTAGTATCAGCGCCAGCTCCTACAATGAGCAGTTCTTC. Protein product: CASSISASSYNEQFF. The whole variable domain, remainder taken from reference TRBV19 and TRBJ2-1, is DGGITQSPKYLFRKEGQNVTLSCEQNLNHDAMYWYRQDPGQGLRLIYYSQIVNDFQKGDIAEGYSVSREKKESFPLTVTSAQKNPTAFYLCASSISASSYNEQFFGPGTRLTVL.

The CDR3 protein is CASSLLGTGDYGYTF. CDR3 nucleotides: TGTGCCAGCAGTCTCCTAGGGACGGGGGACTATGGCTACACCTTC. The rearrangement links TRBV6-6 to TRBJ1-2, with TRBD1 as a possible D gene (5 bases). Germline loops: CDR1 MNHNY, CDR2 SVGAGI (reference sequence). This CDR3 has 15 residues. Trimming pared 5 bases from V and 3 bases from J, leaving 16 bases between.

The genes are TRBV19 and TRBJ1-2, with a weak D call TRBD1 (5 bases). This CDR3 has 15 residues. V lost 5 bases and J lost 1, with 14 bases in between. The germline CDR1 and CDR2 sequences are LNHDA and SQIVND (reference sequence). The CDR3 DNA sequence: TGTGCCAGTAGTCAACAGGTCAATCTTAACTATGGCTACACCTTC. This sequence encodes CASSQQVNLNYGYTF.

The J gene is TRBJ1-2, the V gene TRBV6-5; 7 bases are a match to TRBD1. J was trimmed by 1 base and V by 6 bases; bases with no gene match: 8. Germline CDR1 reads MNHEY; CDR2 reads SVGAGI. This CDR3 region has 15 residues. CDR3 in DNA: TGTGCCAGCAGATCCGGGACAGAGCGTAACTATGGCTACACCTTC. This gives the protein CASRSGTERNYGYTF.

This sequence joins TRBV28 and TRBJ1-1; 7 bases line up with TRBD1. The germline gives CDR1 MDHEN, CDR2 SYDVKM. The CDR3 runs 15 residues. V was pared by 4 bases and J by 3 bases, with 8 bases of the junction left unmatched. CDR3 DNA sequence: TGTGCCAGCAGTTCACCCGCGACAGGGCACACTGAAGCTTTCTTT. The encoded protein is CASSSPATGHTEAFF.

The count of this clone is one. The chain combines TRBV7-2 with TRBJ2-1, with 7 nucleotides matching TRBD1. Per germline, CDR1 SGHTA and CDR2 FQGNSA. The CDR3 runs 17 residues. V was clipped by 3 bases and J by 2 bases; unmatched bases: 10. The CDR3 protein is CASSFYLIGQAYNEQFF. CDR3 bases: TGTGCCAGCAGCTTTTATCTTATCGGACAGGCCTACAATGAGCAGTTCTTC.

The chain employs TRBV27 and TRBJ2-3, with 13 bases that match TRBD2. Germline V gene data show CDR1 as MNHEY and CDR2 as SMNVEV (reference sequence). Trimming cost V 2 bases and J 2 bases; bases outside gene matches: 4. This CDR3 contains 17 residues. The CDR3, as DNA: TGTGCCAGCAGTTTACTGGGACTAGCGGGGTTCACAGATACGCAGTATTTT. Its protein product is CASSLLGLAGFTDTQYF.

The chain employs TRBV4-3 and TRBJ1-6; 8 positions agree with TRBD1. The CDR3 is made up of 17 amino acids. With 0 bases clipped from V and 7 bases from J, the junction kept 8 bases outside the gene matches. Germline CDR1 and CDR2: LGHNA and YSLEER. The CDR3 sequence: CASSQDAGTGLNSPLHF. Written as DNA, the CDR3 is TGCGCCAGCAGCCAAGACGCCGGGACAGGCCTAAATTCACCCCTCCACTTT.

The J gene is TRBJ1-1, the V gene TRBV7-2, with TRBD1 matching over 8 bases. CDR3 length: 17 amino acids. The germline V gene has CDR1 SGHTA and CDR2 FQGNSA. Trimming cost V 5 bases and J 1 base; bases outside gene matches: 12. For the CDR3, the DNA is TGTGCCAGCAGCCCTCGGACAGGGCCGGATACGAACACTGAAGCTTTCTTT. Its translation is CASSPRTGPDTNTEAFF.

This clone appeared once. The chain carries TRBV6-5 and TRBJ2-3; perhaps TRBD2 as D (5 bases). Germline values: CDR1 MNHEY, CDR2 SVGAGI. The V end lost 2 bases, the J end lost 3 bases, and 9 bases lay between the germline ends. The CDR3 contains 14 residues. The CDR3 reads CASSYSEGTDTQYF. As DNA, the CDR3 is TGTGCCAGCAGTTACAGTGAGGGTACAGATACGCAGTATTTT.

The chain combines TRBV4-1 with TRBJ1-5; TRBD1 agrees at 7 bases. Germline-derived CDR1 and CDR2 are MGHRA and YSYEKL. The CDR3 length is 17 residues. Trimming at V came to 2 bases and at J to 1 base, leaving 8 bases not matched to a gene. The CDR3 region has the DNA TGCGCCAGCAGCCAAACTCCAGGGGGTGGAAGCAATCAGCCCCAGCATTTT. Its protein is CASSQTPGGGSNQPQHF.

CDR3 sequence reads: CASSLGAPLGNTIYF. The DNA of the CDR3 is TGTGCCAGCAGCTTAGGAGCACCATTGGGAAACACCATATATTTT. This chain links TRBV7-9 with TRBJ1-3; D gene ambiguous. With 1 base removed from V and 4 bases from J, the gap between germline ends came to 11 bases. Germline V gene lookup returns CDR1 SEHNR and CDR2 FQNEAQ (reference sequence). CDR3 length equals 15 residues.

CDR3 bases: TGTGCCAGCAGATACCCCCGACAGGGGCGCAACACCGGGGAGCTGTTTTTT. Protein product: CASRYPRQGRNTGELFF. V usage is TRBV7-9 and J usage is TRBJ2-2, with 8 bases aligning to TRBD1. CDR1 and CDR2 (germline): SEHNR, FQNEAQ (reference sequence). The CDR3 covers 17 residues. V lost 6 bases, J lost 2 bases, and 11 bases stayed unmatched. The entire variable domain, with the rest obtained from reference TRBV7-9 and TRBJ2-2, is as follows: DTGVSQNPRHKITKRGQNVTFRCDPISEHNRLYWYRQTLGQGPEFLTYFQNEAQLEKSRLLSDRFSAERPKGSFSTLEIQRTEQGDSAMYLCASRYPRQGRNTGELFFGEGSRLTVL.

The CDR3 nucleotides are TGTGCCAGCAGCGTAGGACAGGCTAACTATGGCTACACCTTC. Encoded protein: CASSVGQANYGYTF. The chain uses TRBV9 and TRBJ1-2, with D possibly being TRBD1 (6 bases). CDR3 length equals 14 residues. Germline values: CDR1 SGDLS, CDR2 YYNGEE. Trimming shortened V by 0 bases and J by 0 bases, and 6 bases separated the two germline ends.